The subject of this entry is one T cell receptor beta chain. The data were obtained in a study of blood T cells in healthy people across ages. With each sample, at least 5 micrograms of total RNA were extracted. A second PCR of about 7 to 11 cycles used a sample-barcoded 5' primer and a J-beta primer mix. Each sample yielded at least 2.5 million CDR3-containing paired-end reads. TCRdb re-derived calls from the 5' RACE reads in MiXCR, one entry per CDR3 protein. The repertoire holds about 1.4 million distinct CDR3 sequences, with roughly 60% as singletons. The clonotype comes from a man between 18 and 29 years old in good health. Material: blood.

The CDR3 DNA is TGCGCCAGCAGCTTGCGAGGACTAGTCGACGAGCAGTACTTC. Translating gives CASSLRGLVDEQYF. This chain uses TRBV5-1 with TRBJ2-7; 7 nucleotides line up with TRBD2. Looked up from germline, CDR1 is SGHRS and CDR2 is YFSETQ. V lost 1 base and J lost 5; bases outside the gene matches: 6. The CDR3 is made up of 14 amino acids.